The sequence of this T cell receptor (beta chain) was determined in a study of cytomegalovirus exposure and HLA in healthy donors. Study conclusions and caveats: Sequencing likely produced, as an artifact, a cluster of highly shared sequence variants. Indistinguishable V segments, including TRBV6-2 and TRBV6-3, were excluded.

Trimming stripped 7 bases from V and 4 bases from J, with 13 bases between. Per the germline V gene, CDR1 is SNHLY and CDR2 is FYNNEI. This CDR3 comprises 13 residues. Turning to this clone: What it binds is unknown.

PCR involved 60 Vbeta and 13 Jbeta primers. Clones were read by immunoSEQ multiplex PCR, and TCRdb kept only the in-frame ones, dropping some. Seen here are about 180,000 clones, almost 80% observed once, and the top ten hold 6.3%. The chain combines TRBV2 with TRBJ2-5, with D tentatively TRBD2 (7 bases). This TCR was recovered from a middle-aged man in good health and CMV-seropositive. Material: PBMCs. The DNA of the CDR3 is TGTGCCAGCACAGGGAGGGGGAGAGAGACCCAGTACTTC. It encodes CASTGRGRETQYF. The full variable domain, rest sourced from reference TRBV2 and TRBJ2-5, is EPEVTQTPSHQVTQMGQEVILRCVPISNHLYFYWYRQILGQKVEFLVSFYNNEISEKSEIFDDQFSVERPDGSNFTLKIRSTKLEDSAMYFCASTGRGRETQYFGPGTRLLVL.